This TCR beta chain was sequenced during a study of T cells expressing NK-cell markers. About the study: Sorted CD3+CD56+NKG2C+, CD3+CD56+NKG2C- and CD3+CD56-NKG2C+ T cells supplied TCR beta repertoires. Seven of the eight sequenced donors were HCMV-seropositive; one was seronegative. Regarding the study as a whole: These clonotypes, the leaders elsewhere, also led the CD3+CD56-NKG2C+ fraction in four donors.

Remarks on this clonotype: Its antigen is unknown.

CDR3 length: 14 residues. The authors made TCR beta cDNA libraries by 5'RACE template switching. This switching added a universal primer site and UMIs. TCRdb derives one entry per CDR3 protein from the 5' RACE reads, leaving out DNA. In total, the table holds 350,000 to 450,000 distinct CDR3 sequences. This chain uses TRBV12-3 or TRBV12-4 with TRBJ2-5; TCRdb selects TRBD1, and the lack of DNA leaves this call unchecked. This receptor was taken from a man between 18 and 69 years old in good health. The sequenced material came from blood T cells: a sorted CD56 or NKG2C T cell subset, CD4+ or CD8+ T cells, or bulk PBMC T cells (not recorded which). The CDR3 loop is CASAFWGNQETQYF.